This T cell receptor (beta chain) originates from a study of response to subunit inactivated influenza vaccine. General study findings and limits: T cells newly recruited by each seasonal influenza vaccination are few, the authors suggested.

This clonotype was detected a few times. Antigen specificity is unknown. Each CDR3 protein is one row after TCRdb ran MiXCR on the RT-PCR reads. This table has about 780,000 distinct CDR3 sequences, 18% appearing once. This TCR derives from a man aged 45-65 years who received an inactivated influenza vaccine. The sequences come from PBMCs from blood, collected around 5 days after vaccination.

The CDR3 coding sequence is TGCAGTGCTACAAAATACTCAGGGGGCGGCGGCTCCTACAATGAGCAGTTCTTC. Amino acid sequence: CSATKYSGGGGSYNEQFF. The rearrangement uses TRBV20-1 and TRBJ2-1; the match to TRBD1 covers 8 bases. The CDR3 contains 18 residues. The V segment lost 4 bases and the J segment 0 bases; nucleotides outside the gene matches: 14. Germline V gene lookup returns CDR1 DFQATT and CDR2 SNEGSKA (reference sequence).